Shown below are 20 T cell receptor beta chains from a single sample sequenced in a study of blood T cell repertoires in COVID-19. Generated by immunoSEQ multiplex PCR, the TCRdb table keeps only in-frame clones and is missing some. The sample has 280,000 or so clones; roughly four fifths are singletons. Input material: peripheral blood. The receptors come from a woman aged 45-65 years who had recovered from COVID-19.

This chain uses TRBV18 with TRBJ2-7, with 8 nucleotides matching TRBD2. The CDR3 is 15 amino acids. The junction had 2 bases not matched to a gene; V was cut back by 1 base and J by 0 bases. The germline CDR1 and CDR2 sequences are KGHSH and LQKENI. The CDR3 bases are TGTGCCAGCTCACCACAAAGCGGGAGCTCCTACGAGCAGTACTTC. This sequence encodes CASSPQSGSSYEQYF. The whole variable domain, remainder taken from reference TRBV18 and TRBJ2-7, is NAGVMQNPRHLVRRRGQEARLRCSPMKGHSHVYWYRQLPEEGLKFMVYLQKENIIDESGMPKERFSAEFPKEGPSILRIQQVVRGDSAAYFCASSPQSGSSYEQYFGPGTRLTVT.

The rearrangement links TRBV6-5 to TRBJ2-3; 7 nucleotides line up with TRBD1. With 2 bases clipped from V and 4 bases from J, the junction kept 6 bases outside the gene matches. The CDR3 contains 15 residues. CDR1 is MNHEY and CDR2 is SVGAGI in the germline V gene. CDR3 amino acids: CASSYLEGAPDTQYF. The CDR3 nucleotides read TGTGCCAGCAGTTACCTCGAGGGGGCCCCAGATACGCAGTATTTT.

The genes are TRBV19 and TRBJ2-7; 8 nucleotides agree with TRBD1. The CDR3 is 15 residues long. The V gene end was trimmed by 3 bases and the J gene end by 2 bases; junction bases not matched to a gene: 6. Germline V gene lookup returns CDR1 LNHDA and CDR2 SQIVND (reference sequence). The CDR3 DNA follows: TGTGCCAGTAGTATCAGACAGGGGCTTACCTACGAGCAGTACTTC. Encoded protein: CASSIRQGLTYEQYF.

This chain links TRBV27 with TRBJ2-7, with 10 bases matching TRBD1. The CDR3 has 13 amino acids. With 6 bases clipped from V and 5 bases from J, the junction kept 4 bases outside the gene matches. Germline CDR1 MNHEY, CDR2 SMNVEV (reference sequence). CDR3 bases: TGTGCCAGCAGCCGGGACAGGGGTGACGAGCAGTACTTC. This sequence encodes CASSRDRGDEQYF.

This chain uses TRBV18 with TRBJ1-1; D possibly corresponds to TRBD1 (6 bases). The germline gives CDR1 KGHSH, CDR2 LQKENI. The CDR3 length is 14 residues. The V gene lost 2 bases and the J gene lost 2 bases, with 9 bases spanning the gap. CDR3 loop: CASSPGRGNTEAFF. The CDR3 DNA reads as TGTGCCAGCTCACCAGGCAGGGGAAACACTGAAGCTTTCTTT. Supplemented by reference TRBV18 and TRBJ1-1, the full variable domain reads NAGVMQNPRHLVRRRGQEARLRCSPMKGHSHVYWYRQLPEEGLKFMVYLQKENIIDESGMPKERFSAEFPKEGPSILRIQQVVRGDSAAYFCASSPGRGNTEAFFGQGTRLTVV.

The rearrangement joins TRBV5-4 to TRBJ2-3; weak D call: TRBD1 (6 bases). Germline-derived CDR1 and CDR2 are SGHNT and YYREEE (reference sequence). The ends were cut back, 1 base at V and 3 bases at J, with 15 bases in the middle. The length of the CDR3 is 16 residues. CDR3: CASSLTSRGSTDTQYF. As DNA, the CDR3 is TGTGCCAGCAGCTTGACTAGTAGGGGGTCTACAGATACGCAGTATTTT.

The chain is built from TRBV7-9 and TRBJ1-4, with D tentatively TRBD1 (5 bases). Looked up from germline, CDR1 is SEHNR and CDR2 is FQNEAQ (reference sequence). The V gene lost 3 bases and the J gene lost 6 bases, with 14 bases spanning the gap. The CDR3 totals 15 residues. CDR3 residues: CASSLHQGSYEKLFF. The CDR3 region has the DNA TGTGCCAGCAGCTTGCACCAGGGTAGCTATGAAAAACTGTTTTTT.

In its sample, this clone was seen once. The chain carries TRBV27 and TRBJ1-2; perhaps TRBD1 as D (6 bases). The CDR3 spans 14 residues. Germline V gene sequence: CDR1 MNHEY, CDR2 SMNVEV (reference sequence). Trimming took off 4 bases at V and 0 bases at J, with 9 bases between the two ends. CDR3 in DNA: TGTGCCAGCAGTTCACAGGGCCCTAACTATGGCTACACCTTC. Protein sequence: CASSSQGPNYGYTF.

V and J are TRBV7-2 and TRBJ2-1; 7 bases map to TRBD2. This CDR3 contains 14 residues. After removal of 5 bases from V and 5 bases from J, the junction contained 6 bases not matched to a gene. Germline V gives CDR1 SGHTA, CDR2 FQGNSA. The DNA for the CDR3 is TGTGCCAGCAGCCCCGCGGGAGTAAACAATGAGCAGTTCTTC. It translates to CASSPAGVNNEQFF.

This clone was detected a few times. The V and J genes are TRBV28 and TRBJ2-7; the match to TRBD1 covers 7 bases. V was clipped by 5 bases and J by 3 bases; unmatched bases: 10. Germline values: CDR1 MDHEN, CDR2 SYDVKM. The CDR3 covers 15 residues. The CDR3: CASSPGTAPDYEQYF. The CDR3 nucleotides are TGTGCCAGCAGTCCCGGGACAGCCCCCGACTACGAGCAGTACTTC.

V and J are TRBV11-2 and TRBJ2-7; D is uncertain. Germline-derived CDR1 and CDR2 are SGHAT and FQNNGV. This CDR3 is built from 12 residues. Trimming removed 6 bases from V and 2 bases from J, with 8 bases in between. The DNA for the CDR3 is TGTGCCAGCAGGGGCAGTACCTACGAGCAGTACTTC. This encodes CASRGSTYEQYF.

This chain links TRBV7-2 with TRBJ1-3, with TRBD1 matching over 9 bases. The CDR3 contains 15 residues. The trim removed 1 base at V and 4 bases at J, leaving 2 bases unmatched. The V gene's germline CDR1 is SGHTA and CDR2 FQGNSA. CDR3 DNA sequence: TGTGCCAGCAGCTTAGGGGACAGGGTAGGAAACACCATATATTTT. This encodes CASSLGDRVGNTIYF.

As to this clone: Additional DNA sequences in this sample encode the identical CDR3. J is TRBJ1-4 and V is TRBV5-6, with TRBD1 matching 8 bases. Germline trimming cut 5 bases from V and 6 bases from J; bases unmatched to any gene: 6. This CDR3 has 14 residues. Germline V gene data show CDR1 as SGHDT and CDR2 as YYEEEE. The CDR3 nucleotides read TGTGCCAGCAGTCTCACAGGGGGGGATGAAAAACTGTTTTTT. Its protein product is CASSLTGGDEKLFF.

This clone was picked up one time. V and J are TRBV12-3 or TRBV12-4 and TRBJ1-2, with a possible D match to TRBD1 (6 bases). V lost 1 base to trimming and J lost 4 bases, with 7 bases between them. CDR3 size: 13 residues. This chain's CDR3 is CASSLGRGYGYTF. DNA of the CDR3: TGTGCCAGCAGTTTAGGCAGGGGCTATGGCTACACCTTC.

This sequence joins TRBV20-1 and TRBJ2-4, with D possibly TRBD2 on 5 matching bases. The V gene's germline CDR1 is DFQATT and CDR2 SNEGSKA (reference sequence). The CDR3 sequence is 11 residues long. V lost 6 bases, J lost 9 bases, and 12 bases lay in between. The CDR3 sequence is CSAWSGGIQYF. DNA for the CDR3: TGCAGTGCCTGGAGCGGCGGCATTCAGTACTTC.

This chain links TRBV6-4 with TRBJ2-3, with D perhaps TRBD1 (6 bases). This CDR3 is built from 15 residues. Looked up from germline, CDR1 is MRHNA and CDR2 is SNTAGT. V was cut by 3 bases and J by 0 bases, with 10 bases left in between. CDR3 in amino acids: CASSEQGTSTDTQYF. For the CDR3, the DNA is TGTGCCAGCAGTGAACAGGGCACTAGCACAGATACGCAGTATTTT.

The CDR3 sequence is CASSQGTGDYNEQFF. The CDR3 DNA follows: TGTGCCAGCAGCCAAGGGACAGGGGATTACAATGAGCAGTTCTTC. This chain connects TRBV3-1 (or the pseudogene TRBV3-2) to TRBJ2-1, with 9 nucleotides matching TRBD1. The germline gives CDR1 LGHDT, CDR2 YNNKEL (reference sequence). The CDR3 has 15 residues. V gave up 1 base and J gave up 4 bases; unmatched junction bases: 2.

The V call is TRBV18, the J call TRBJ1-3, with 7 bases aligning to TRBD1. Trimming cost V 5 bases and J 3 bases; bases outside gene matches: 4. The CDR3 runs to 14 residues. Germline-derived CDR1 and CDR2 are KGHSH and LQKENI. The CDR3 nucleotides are TGTGCCAGCTCATACGACAGGGATGGAAACACCATATATTTT. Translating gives CASSYDRDGNTIYF. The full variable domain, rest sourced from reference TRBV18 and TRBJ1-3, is NAGVMQNPRHLVRRRGQEARLRCSPMKGHSHVYWYRQLPEEGLKFMVYLQKENIIDESGMPKERFSAEFPKEGPSILRIQQVVRGDSAAYFCASSYDRDGNTIYFGEGSWLTVV.

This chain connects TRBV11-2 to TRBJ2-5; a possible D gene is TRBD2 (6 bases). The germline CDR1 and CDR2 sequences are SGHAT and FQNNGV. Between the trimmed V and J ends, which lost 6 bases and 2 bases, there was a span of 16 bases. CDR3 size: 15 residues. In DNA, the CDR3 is TGTGCCAGCAGTCGGGACTTAACCCTTCAAGAGACCCAGTACTTC. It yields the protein CASSRDLTLQETQYF.

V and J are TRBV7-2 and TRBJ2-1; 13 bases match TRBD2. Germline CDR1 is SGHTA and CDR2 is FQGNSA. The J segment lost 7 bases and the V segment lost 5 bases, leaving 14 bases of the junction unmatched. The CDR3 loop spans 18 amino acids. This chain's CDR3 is CASSQNALTSGGRNEQFF. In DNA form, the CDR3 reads TGTGCCAGCAGCCAGAATGCCTTGACTAGCGGGGGGAGGAATGAGCAGTTCTTC.